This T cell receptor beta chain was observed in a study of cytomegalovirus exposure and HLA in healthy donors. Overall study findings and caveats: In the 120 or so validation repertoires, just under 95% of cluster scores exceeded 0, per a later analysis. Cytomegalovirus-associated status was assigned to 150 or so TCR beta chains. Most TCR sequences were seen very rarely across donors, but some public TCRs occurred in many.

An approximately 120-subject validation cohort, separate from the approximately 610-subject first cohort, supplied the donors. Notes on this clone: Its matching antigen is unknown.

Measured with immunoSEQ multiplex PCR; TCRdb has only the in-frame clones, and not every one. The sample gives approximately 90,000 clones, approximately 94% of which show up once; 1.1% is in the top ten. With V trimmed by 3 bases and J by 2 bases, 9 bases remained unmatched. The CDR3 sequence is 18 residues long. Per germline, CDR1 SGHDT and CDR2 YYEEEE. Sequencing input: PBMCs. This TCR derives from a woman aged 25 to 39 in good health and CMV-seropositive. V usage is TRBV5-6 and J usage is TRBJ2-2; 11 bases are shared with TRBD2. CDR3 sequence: CASSSSGLAGGNTGELFF. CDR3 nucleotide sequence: TGTGCCAGCAGCTCCTCAGGGCTAGCGGGGGGTAACACCGGGGAGCTGTTTTTT.